The entry below gives a single TCR beta chain sequence along with its context. This clonotype appeared once. Its specific antigen is unknown. This CDR3 fails to terminate in the conserved phenylalanine or tryptophan, so it likely reflects a read error. This entry is derived from a study of tumor and adjacent non-tumor tissue in lung cancer (dated by TCRdb to between 2017 and 2018). With regard to the full study: Patients with adenocarcinoma (approximately 11), squamous cell carcinoma (2) and small cell lung cancer (1) were included in the cohort. The 15 or so patients were aged 31 to 76 years, included about ten men and 5 women, and had TNM stage I to III disease. Sequencing produced 125,075,908 productive TCRbeta reads in total, an average of about 4 million reads per sample. Using bulk TCRbeta repertoires from approximately 15 lung cancer patients, the study set lung tumor tissue side by side with matched distant non-tumor lung tissue. A few dozen paired specimens, one tumor and one normal lung sample per patient, were profiled by TCRbeta CDR3 sequencing. Findings and caveats that apply to the study as a whole: Peripheral blood was not sequenced, so blood TCRbeta repertoires in these lung cancer patients were not examined. Significantly higher TCR diversity (inverse Simpson) was observed in tumor tissue than in normal lung tissue (around 450 vs 150, P = 0.0075, Mann-Whitney U test). In normal lung, the top 100 clones accounted for a significantly larger cumulative share of the repertoire than in tumor tissue. TCR diversity was significantly higher in younger patients, and higher tumor TCR diversity was associated with shorter overall and disease-free survival. The methods do not name the sequencing platform or mention unique molecular identifiers. With only about 16 patients in the cohort, the authors noted that larger samples and more detailed clinical data are needed.

The library relied on multiplex PCR. The sequencer listed for this sample is Illumina HiSeq 2500. TCRbeta libraries were built by three rounds of nested PCR using primers (Table S4), following protocols modified from ARM-PCR. Before sequencing, PCR products of 200-500 bp were cut from the gel and purified using the QIAquick gel extraction kit. Per the authors' processing: Trimmomatic was used to clean the reads, FLASH was used to merge the reads into complete CDR3 sequences, and MiTCR was used to assign the reads to V(D)J germline segments. Clonal diversity was computed as the inverse Simpson's index with VDJtools. In-frame sequences lacking a premature stop codon were counted as productive reads. TCRdb reran the public reads through fastp at Q25 and MiXCR, keeping productive beta chains. All rows with the same CDR3 protein become a single entry with the most common DNA and genes. What appears here as the V and J calls and clone size reflects TCRdb's work, not the paper's. Counted in this sample were around 74,000 distinct CDR3 sequences; roughly 75% of them appeared once. Approximately 30% of the sample goes to the ten largest clones.

16 amino acids form the CDR3, both terminal residues included. The sequence is cut down to CDR3 DNA, 48 bases in frame from base 1. Per the germline V gene, MGHRA is the CDR1 and YSYEKL is the CDR2. RNA was isolated from bulk unsorted tissue, and RNA quality was assessed with a NanoDrop ND-1000 and an Agilent 2100. For the normal lung samples, distant non-tumor tissue was collected more than 3 cm away from the tumor edge. All donors had newly diagnosed lung cancer, had not received prior chemotherapy, and were admitted for thoracic surgery in China between August and November 2014. Patients with previous radiotherapy or chemotherapy, or with another concurrent cancer, were excluded from the study. Surgical tissue pieces of about 1-2.1 cm3 were preserved in RNAlater solution and stored at -80 °C until use.

The rearranged segments are TRBV4-1 and TRBJ1-1; no D segment can be confidently identified. Specimen: distant non-tumor lung tissue. This sequence originates from a woman between 50 and 59 years old with non-small cell lung cancer. The DNA is TGCGCCAGCAGCCAAGATCGTTACAAGGCGAACACTGATGCTTTCCTT. Its protein is CASSQDRYKANTDAFL.